The following is a T cell receptor (beta chain) sequence with its context. In the original workflow: Using reference gene primer amplification, nucleated cell counts were estimated. Clones were sequenced by immunoSEQ multiplex PCR, and TCRdb holds only the in-frame ones, with some missing. Clonal size and the V and J genes are those of that table, whereas D and trimming came from the DNA. Among tens of thousands of clones listed, more than 65% were seen once. The sample is drawn from a study of blood T cell repertoires in COVID-19. Study-wide context: Both acute and convalescent COVID-19 samples were obtained from the United States, Italy and Spain. Nucleic acid was either cDNA or gDNA, and it came from T cells, B-cell-depleted T cells, or PBMCs.

Germline V lookup: CDR1 MNHEY, CDR2 SMNVEV (reference sequence). With 8 bases removed from V and 2 bases from J, the gap between germline ends came to 14 bases. This CDR3 has 14 amino acids. This clonotype was sampled from a man in his fifties or sixties with acute or convalescent COVID-19. The V call is TRBV27, the J call TRBJ2-3, with a weak D call TRBD2 (5 bases). Specimen: peripheral blood. The CDR3 region is CASAEGGLTDTQYF. In nucleotides, the CDR3 is TGTGCCAGCGCGGAAGGAGGCCTCACAGATACGCAGTATTTT.